This section outlines one TCR beta chain sequence together with its context. The clone's antigen remains unknown. No much larger clone exists at a distance of one base, and base qualities are not known. Whole blood was collected in K2EDTA tubes by collaborating institutions according to the institutions' own protocols. For TCRbeta analysis, collaborator samples were shipped as frozen whole blood, as isolated PBMCs, or as DNA extracted from either sample type. The immunoSEQ Assay, a bias-controlled multiplex PCR, was used to amplify TCRbeta CDR3 regions from genomic DNA. Processing in the source paper ran as follows. The number of nucleated cells in each sample was estimated from the amplification of reference gene primers within the assay. To quantify the absolute abundance of each unique TCRbeta CDR3 rearrangement, sequence reads were collapsed and filtered. Productive Simpson clonality was computed per sample as the square root of Simpson's diversity index over productive rearrangements. The table was pulled from immuneACCESS by TCRdb, which kept in-frame rearrangements only. Such tables lose some clones; where checked, under half of the loss comes from unresolved V genes, and the rest has no known cause. Clone size and V and J calls were adopted from that table, with D and trimming inferred from the DNA. The sample yields approximately 450,000 clones; about 89% were counted once. Around 4.5% of the sample is held by the ten biggest clonotypes.

CDR1 and CDR2, per the germline V gene (reference sequence), are GTSNPN and SVGIG. Counted from cysteine to phenylalanine, this CDR3 has 16 amino acids. CDR3 DNA only is kept here, 48 bases in frame from base 1. The V end gives up 0 bases and the J end 4 bases, leaving 7 bases in the junction not matched to a gene. The sample is drawn from a study of blood T cell repertoires in COVID-19 (dated by TCRdb to about 2020). Describing the broader study: Collaborator samples came from the United States, Italy and Spain and covered acute and convalescent phases of COVID-19. The repertoires were released in a freely available public database meant as a resource for research on the immune response to SARS-CoV-2. The material from the prospective study consisted of cDNA or gDNA derived from T cells, B-cell-depleted T cells, or PBMCs. Samples were obtained from the ongoing ImmuneRACE study (first 160 participants) and from 950 to 1,500 subjects provided by 6 global collaborators. HLA class I and class II types, where available, came from metadata supplied by the sample provider rather than from assay-based typing. Deeply sampled blood TCRbeta repertoires from subjects exposed to, actively infected with, or recovered from COVID-19 were included in the dataset. The sample metadata nearly always contained a de-identified subject ID, COVID-19 status, age in years and sex. Results and caveats for the whole study, not just this receptor: Clinical and demographic metadata were provided uncurated, with the amount varying by source and participant.

The sequence joins TRBV30 to TRBJ2-3; 10 bases in the middle match TRBD2. The receptor was derived from a woman aged 25 to 39 with acute or convalescent COVID-19. What was sequenced was peripheral blood. The CDR3 reads as follows: CAWSVSLAGVADTQYF. The nucleotide sequence reads as follows: TGTGCCTGGAGTGTATCTCTAGCGGGGGTAGCAGATACGCAGTATTTT.